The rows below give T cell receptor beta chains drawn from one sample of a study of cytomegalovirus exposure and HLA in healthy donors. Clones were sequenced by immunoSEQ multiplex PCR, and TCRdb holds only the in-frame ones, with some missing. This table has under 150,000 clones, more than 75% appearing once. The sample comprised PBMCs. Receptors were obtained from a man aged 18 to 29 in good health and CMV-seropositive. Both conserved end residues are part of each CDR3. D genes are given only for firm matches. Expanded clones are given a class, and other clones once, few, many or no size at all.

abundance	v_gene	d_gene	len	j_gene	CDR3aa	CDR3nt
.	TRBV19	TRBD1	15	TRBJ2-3	CASSLGSTRGDTQYF	TGTGCCAGTAGCCTGGGCTCAACCAGGGGGGATACGCAGTATTTT
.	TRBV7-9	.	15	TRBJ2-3	CASSLVGSPRDTQYF	TGTGCCAGCAGCTTAGTGGGCAGTCCAAGAGATACGCAGTATTTT
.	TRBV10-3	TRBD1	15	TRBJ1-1	CATVQDRASGVEAFF	TGTGCCACCGTTCAGGACAGGGCCTCGGGGGTTGAAGCTTTCTTT
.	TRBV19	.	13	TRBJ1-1	CASSMRDYTEAFF	TGTGCCAGTAGTATGAGAGATTACACTGAAGCTTTCTTT
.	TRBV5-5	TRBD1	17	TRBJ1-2	CASSLGVRGGGFYGYTF	TGTGCCAGCAGCTTGGGTGTACGAGGGGGCGGTTTCTATGGCTACACCTTC
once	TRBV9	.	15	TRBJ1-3	CASNAGPAPGNTIYF	TGTGCCAGCAACGCAGGGCCGGCACCTGGAAACACCATATATTTT
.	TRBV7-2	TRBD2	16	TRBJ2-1	CAKGTSGRVSYNEQFF	TGTGCCAAGGGGACTAGCGGGAGAGTTTCCTACAATGAGCAGTTCTTC
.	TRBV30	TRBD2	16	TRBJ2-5	CAWSHLTSGGGETQYF	TGTGCCTGGAGTCATTTGACTAGCGGGGGGGGAGAGACCCAGTACTTC
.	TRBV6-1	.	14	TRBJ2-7	CAIGGDRRLYEQYF	TGTGCCATTGGAGGGGACAGACGTCTCTACGAGCAGTACTTC
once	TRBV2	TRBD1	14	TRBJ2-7	CASREPGQGYEQYF	TGTGCCAGCAGGGAACCGGGACAGGGGTACGAGCAGTACTTC
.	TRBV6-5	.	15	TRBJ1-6	CASSLVAAYNSPLHF	TGTGCCAGCAGTTTGGTCGCGGCTTATAATTCACCCCTCCACTTT
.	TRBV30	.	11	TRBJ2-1	CAWGGLHEQFF	TGTGCCTGGGGAGGACTCCATGAGCAGTTCTTC
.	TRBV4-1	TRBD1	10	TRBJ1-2	CASSQGQGYF	TGCGCCAGCAGCCAAGGACAGGGGTACTTC
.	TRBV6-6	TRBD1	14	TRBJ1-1	CASSMRTGNTEAFF	TGTGCCAGCAGTATGCGGACAGGGAACACTGAAGCTTTCTTT
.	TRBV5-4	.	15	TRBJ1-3	CASSLGRGAGNTIYF	TGTGCCAGCAGCTTGGGACGGGGGGCTGGAAACACCATATATTTT
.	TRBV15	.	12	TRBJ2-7	CATSRGRYEQYF	TGTGCCACCAGCAGAGGTAGATACGAGCAGTACTTC
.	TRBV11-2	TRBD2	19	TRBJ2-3	CASSLGLAGLRWETDTQYF	TGTGCCAGCAGCCTTGGACTAGCGGGACTCCGCTGGGAGACAGATACGCAGTATTTT
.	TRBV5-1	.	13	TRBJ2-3	CASRQATTDTQYF	TGCGCCAGCAGGCAGGCCACCACAGATACGCAGTATTTT
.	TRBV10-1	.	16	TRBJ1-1	CASRPTDRTLDSGAFF	TGCGCCAGCAGACCGACCGACCGAACTCTGGATTCAGGGGCTTTCTTT
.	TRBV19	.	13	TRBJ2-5	CASSARQVGTQYF	TGTGCCAGTAGTGCCCGACAGGTAGGGACCCAGTACTTC
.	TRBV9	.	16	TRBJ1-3	CASSVGGGVPGNTIYF	TGTGCCAGCAGCGTAGGTGGAGGGGTACCTGGAAACACCATATATTTT
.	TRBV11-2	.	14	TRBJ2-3	CASSFWGASDTQYF	TGTGCCAGCAGCTTTTGGGGAGCGTCAGATACGCAGTATTTT
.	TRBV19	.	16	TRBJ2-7	CASTGGEGTYAYEQYF	TGTGCCAGTACCGGAGGGGAAGGGACGTATGCCTACGAGCAGTACTTC
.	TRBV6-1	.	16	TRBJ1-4	CASSESGGGGNEKLFF	TGTGCCAGCAGTGAATCGGGTGGGGGCGGTAATGAAAAACTGTTTTTT
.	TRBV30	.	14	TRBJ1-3	CAWGASRVANTIYF	TGTGCCTGGGGGGCGTCAAGGGTGGCTAACACCATATATTTT
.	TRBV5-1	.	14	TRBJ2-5	CASSLGQLQETQYF	TGCGCCAGCAGCTTGGGCCAACTCCAAGAGACCCAGTACTTC
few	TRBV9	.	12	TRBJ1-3	CASSVQREVLYF	TGTGCCAGCAGCGTCCAACGAGAGGTCCTATATTTT